This entry lists 12 T cell receptor beta chains sequenced from one sample in a study of cytomegalovirus exposure and HLA in healthy donors. With 60 Vbeta and 13 Jbeta primers, the PCR was carried out. The assay was immunoSEQ multiplex PCR, and TCRdb's table has in-frame clones only and misses some. The sample consists of about 180,000 clones, 70% to 85% of them appearing once. Sequences were obtained from PBMCs. The origin of the receptors is a woman in her fifties or sixties in good health and CMV-seropositive.

The V call is TRBV19, the J call TRBJ2-2; no clear D. Germline CDR1 LNHDA, CDR2 SQIVND (reference sequence). Trimming pared 5 bases from V and 6 bases from J, leaving 13 bases between. This CDR3 has 14 residues. CDR3 coding DNA: TGTGCCAGTAGTCCCAACGAAAAGCCCGGGGAGCTGTTTTTT. It translates to CASSPNEKPGELFF.

The chain recombines TRBV11-1 with TRBJ2-5; D is unresolved. This CDR3 spans 11 amino acids. Germline-derived CDR1 and CDR2 are SGHAT and FQDESV (reference sequence). V was shortened by 3 bases and J by 5 bases, with 4 bases between the two germline ends. DNA for the CDR3: TGTGCCAGCAGCTTCCTGGAGACCCAGTACTTC. It is translated as CASSFLETQYF.

The chain couples TRBV6-4 to TRBJ2-3, with 8 bases aligning to TRBD2. Germline V gene lookup returns CDR1 MRHNA and CDR2 SNTAGT. Trimming removed 9 bases from V and 0 bases from J; junction bases left unmatched: 20. The CDR3 runs to 19 residues. The CDR3 DNA reads as TGTGCCAGTTTGGAGGGGGGTAGGGGAACTAGCGGAAGCACAGATACGCAGTATTTT. This gives the protein CASLEGGRGTSGSTDTQYF.

This clone appeared a few times. This rearrangement joins TRBV5-1 to TRBJ2-3, with 9 positions matching TRBD2. Per the germline V gene, CDR1 is SGHRS and CDR2 is YFSETQ. After removal of 1 base from V and 5 bases from J, the junction contained 14 bases not matched to a gene. This CDR3 is 18 amino acids long. CDR3: CASSLRVSGSTVRDTQYF. CDR3 bases: TGCGCCAGCAGCTTGCGCGTTAGCGGGAGTACGGTAAGAGATACGCAGTATTTT.

The chain links TRBV5-8 to TRBJ2-3; a possible D gene is TRBD1 (5 bases). V was pared by 4 bases and J by 7 bases, with 22 bases between. This CDR3 region has 16 residues. Germline lookup yields CDR1 SGHTS and CDR2 YDEGEE. The CDR3 is CASSEWGLGGRNTQYF. Written as DNA, the CDR3 is TGTGCCAGCAGCGAGTGGGGCTTAGGTGGCCGAAATACGCAGTATTTT.

This rearrangement joins TRBV5-1 to TRBJ1-1; TRBD1 might be the D (5 bases). This CDR3 spans 15 amino acids. V was cut by 0 bases and J by 1 base, with 10 bases left in between. Germline V gene lookup returns CDR1 SGHRS and CDR2 YFSETQ. In DNA, the CDR3 is TGCGCCAGCAGCTTGGAAGGCAGGGCGAACACTGAAGCTTTCTTT. Translating it yields CASSLEGRANTEAFF.

This clone was seen a few times. The CDR3 DNA reads as TGTGCCAGCAGCCAAGATCTCGGCGCGGGGGAGACCCAGTACTTC. This translates into CASSQDLGAGETQYF. The genes are TRBV14 and TRBJ2-5, with D possibly matching TRBD2 (6 bases). Germline V CDR1 and CDR2: SGHDN, FVKESK. V was pared by 0 bases and J by 5 bases, with 13 bases between. The CDR3 contains 15 residues.

This clone has only a few counts. The genes are TRBV9 and TRBJ2-3, with unresolved D. Trimming took off 0 bases at V and 4 bases at J, with 12 bases between the two ends. The CDR3 sequence is 15 residues long. Germline V gene lookup returns CDR1 SGDLS and CDR2 YYNGEE. CDR3 sequence (DNA): TGTGCCAGCAGCGTAGCGAGCACAGCCTCAGATACGCAGTATTTT. Protein: CASSVASTASDTQYF.

The rearrangement uses TRBV6-1 and TRBJ1-1; 8 bases fit TRBD1. V lost 6 bases to trimming and J lost 6 bases; unmatched junction nucleotides: 9. The CDR3 totals 14 residues. In germline, CDR1 is MNHNS, CDR2 SASEGT. The CDR3 region is CASSDGQGGAEAFF. As DNA, the CDR3 is TGTGCCAGCAGCGACGGACAGGGAGGGGCTGAAGCTTTCTTT.

The CDR3 protein is CASSPGTGFTGELFF. CDR3 coding DNA: TGTGCCAGCAGCCCCGGGACAGGGTTCACCGGGGAGCTGTTTTTT. The chain joins TRBV7-3 to TRBJ2-2; TRBD1 aligns across 9 bases. Germline V CDR1 and CDR2: SGHTA, FQGTGA. V was pared by 5 bases and J by 4 bases, with 5 bases of the junction left unmatched. The CDR3 contains 15 residues.

This clone was recorded once. Without the conserved terminal phenylalanine or tryptophan, this CDR3 likely stems from a read error. The genes are TRBV6-6 and TRBJ1-5, with unresolved D. Germline V gives CDR1 MNHNY, CDR2 SVGAGI (reference sequence). The CDR3 sequence is 14 residues long. The V and J ends lost 5 bases and 0 bases respectively, with 8 bases between them. In DNA, the CDR3 is TGTGCCAGCAGTCCCTCTTCTAGCAATCAGCCCCAGCATCTT. It encodes CASSPSSSNQPQHL.

The chain carries TRBV7-2 and TRBJ2-5, with 7 bases aligning to TRBD2. Germline assignment: CDR1 SGHTA and CDR2 FQGNSA. The CDR3 is made up of 15 amino acids. V lost 4 bases and J lost 2; bases outside the gene matches: 7. This chain's CDR3 is CASSSLAVLQETQYF. The CDR3 DNA is TGTGCCAGCAGCTCTCTAGCGGTGCTTCAAGAGACCCAGTACTTC.